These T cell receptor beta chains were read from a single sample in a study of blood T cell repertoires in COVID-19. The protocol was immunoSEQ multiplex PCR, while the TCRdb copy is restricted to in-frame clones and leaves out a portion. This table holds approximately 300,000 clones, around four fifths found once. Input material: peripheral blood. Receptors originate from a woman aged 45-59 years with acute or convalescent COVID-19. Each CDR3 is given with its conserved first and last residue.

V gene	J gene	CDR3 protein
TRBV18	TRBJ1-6	CASSPRVQPNSPLHF
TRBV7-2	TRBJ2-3	CASSPSYGADTQYF
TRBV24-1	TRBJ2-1	CATSDPSGGAYNEQFF
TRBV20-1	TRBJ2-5	CSARVSGLPGETQYF
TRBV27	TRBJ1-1	CASSLTVNENTEAFF
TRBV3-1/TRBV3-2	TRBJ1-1	CASSQVRGSTEAFF
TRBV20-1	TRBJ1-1	CSATPGSEAFF
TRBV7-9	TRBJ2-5	CASSRGLAPETQYF
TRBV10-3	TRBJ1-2	CAISVQEYGYTF
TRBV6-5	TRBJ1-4	CAGGQGDATNEKLFF
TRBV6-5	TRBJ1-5	CASKEPGQGVQPQHF
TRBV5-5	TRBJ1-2	CASSYLTGGKGVGYTF
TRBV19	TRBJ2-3	CASSPPWAGGLVSADTQYF
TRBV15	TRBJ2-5	CATSRAARAETQYF
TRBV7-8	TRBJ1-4	CASSFGGEEKLFF
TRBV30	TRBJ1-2	CAWRIQGFGGYTF
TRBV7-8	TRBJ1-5	CASSTTVSQPQHF
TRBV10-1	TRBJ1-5	CASSGSGGDQPQHF
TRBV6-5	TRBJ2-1	CASRQGPFSYNEQFF
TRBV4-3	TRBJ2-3	CASSLGGTGADTQYF